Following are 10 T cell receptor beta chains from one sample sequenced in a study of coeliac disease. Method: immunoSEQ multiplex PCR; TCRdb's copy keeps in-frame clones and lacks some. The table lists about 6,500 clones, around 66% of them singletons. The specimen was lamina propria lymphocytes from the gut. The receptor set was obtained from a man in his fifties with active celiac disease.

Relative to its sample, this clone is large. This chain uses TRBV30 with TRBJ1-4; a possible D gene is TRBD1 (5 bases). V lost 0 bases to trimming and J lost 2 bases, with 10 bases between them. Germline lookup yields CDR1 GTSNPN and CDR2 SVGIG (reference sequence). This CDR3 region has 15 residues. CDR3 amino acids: CAWSVGAGTNEKLFF. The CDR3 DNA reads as TGTGCCTGGAGTGTTGGGGCAGGGACTAATGAAAAACTGTTTTTT.

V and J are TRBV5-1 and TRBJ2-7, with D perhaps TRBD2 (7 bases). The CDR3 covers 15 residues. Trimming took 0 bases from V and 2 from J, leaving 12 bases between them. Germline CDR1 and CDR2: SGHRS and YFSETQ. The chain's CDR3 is CASSLEGGGTYEQYF. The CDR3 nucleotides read TGCGCCAGCAGCTTGGAGGGAGGGGGAACCTACGAGCAGTACTTC.

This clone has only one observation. CDR3 sequence: CASSPSTAAGETQYF. The CDR3 DNA reads as TGTGCCAGCTCACCAAGTACAGCAGCGGGGGAGACCCAGTACTTC. V gene TRBV18 combines with J gene TRBJ2-5, with TRBD2 identical over 7 bases. This CDR3 contains 15 residues. Germline loops: CDR1 KGHSH, CDR2 LQKENI. After removal of 2 bases from V and 5 bases from J, the junction contained 8 bases not matched to a gene.

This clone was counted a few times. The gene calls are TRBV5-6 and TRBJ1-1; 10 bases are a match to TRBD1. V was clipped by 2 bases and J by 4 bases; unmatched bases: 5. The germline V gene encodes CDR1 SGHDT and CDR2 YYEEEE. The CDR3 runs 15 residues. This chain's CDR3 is CASSFTGTGATEAFF. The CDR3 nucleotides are TGTGCCAGCAGCTTCACCGGGACAGGGGCCACTGAAGCTTTCTTT.

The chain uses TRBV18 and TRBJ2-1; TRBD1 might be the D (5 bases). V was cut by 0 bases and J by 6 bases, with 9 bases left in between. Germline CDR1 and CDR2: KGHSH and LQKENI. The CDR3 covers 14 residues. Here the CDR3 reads CASSPPTRVNEQFF. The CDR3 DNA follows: TGTGCCAGCTCACCACCAACCAGGGTCAATGAGCAGTTCTTC.

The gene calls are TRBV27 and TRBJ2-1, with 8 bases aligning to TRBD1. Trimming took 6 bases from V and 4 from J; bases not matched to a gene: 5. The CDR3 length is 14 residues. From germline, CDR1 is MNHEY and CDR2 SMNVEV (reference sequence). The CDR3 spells CASRTGAGYNEQFF. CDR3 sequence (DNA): TGTGCCAGCAGGACAGGGGCGGGGTACAATGAGCAGTTCTTC.

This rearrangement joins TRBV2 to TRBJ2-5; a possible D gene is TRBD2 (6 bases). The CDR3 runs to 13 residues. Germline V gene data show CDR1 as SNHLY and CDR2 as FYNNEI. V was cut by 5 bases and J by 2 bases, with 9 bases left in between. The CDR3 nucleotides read TGTGCCAGCAGTAATAGCGGACAAGAGACCCAGTACTTC. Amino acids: CASSNSGQETQYF.

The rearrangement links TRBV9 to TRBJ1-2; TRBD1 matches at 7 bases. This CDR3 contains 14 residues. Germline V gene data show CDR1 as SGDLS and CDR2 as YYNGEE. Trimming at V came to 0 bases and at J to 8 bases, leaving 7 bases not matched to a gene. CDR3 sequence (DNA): TGTGCCAGCAGCGTAGCCGGACAGGCACTCGGCTACACCTTC. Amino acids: CASSVAGQALGYTF.

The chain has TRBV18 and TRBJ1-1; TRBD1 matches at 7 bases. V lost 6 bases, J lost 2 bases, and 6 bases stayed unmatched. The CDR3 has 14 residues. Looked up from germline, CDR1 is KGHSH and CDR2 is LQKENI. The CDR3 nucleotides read TGTGCCAGCTCGCGGGACAGAAAAAACACTGAAGCTTTCTTT. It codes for CASSRDRKNTEAFF.

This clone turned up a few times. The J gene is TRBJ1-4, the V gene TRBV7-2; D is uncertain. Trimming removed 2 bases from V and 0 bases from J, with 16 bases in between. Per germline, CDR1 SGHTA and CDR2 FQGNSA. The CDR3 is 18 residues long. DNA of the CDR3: TGTGCCAGCAGCTTAATTGGGAGCACCGTTGCAACTAATGAAAAACTGTTTTTT. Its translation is CASSLIGSTVATNEKLFF.